The next 27 T cell receptor beta chains were all read from a single sample in a study of blood T cells in healthy people across ages. The authors ran a second PCR of roughly 6 to 12 cycles using a sample-barcoded 5' primer and a J-beta primer mix. TCRdb independently ran MiXCR on the 5' RACE reads; one entry per CDR3 protein. This sample has fewer than 1,000,000 distinct CDR3 sequences, with 40% to 50% found just once. The sample comprised blood. Every receptor here comes from a man in his sixties in good health.

CDR3 DNA sequence: TGTGCCAGCAGCCAAGATTTGGACGGGAATGAAAAACTGTTTTTT. Protein product: CASSQDLDGNEKLFF. The chain uses TRBV4-2 and TRBJ1-4; D ambiguous. CDR1 LGHNA and CDR2 YNFKEQ come from the germline V gene. The V and J ends lost 0 bases and 5 bases respectively, with 10 bases between them. The CDR3 has 15 amino acids.

This chain joins TRBV7-2 and TRBJ1-2; no definite D call. V was pared by 4 bases and J by 7 bases, with 16 bases between. CDR1 SGHTA and CDR2 FQGNSA come from the germline V gene. This CDR3 spans 14 amino acids. The CDR3 DNA sequence: TGTGCCAGCAGCTCCCCCGGGTTGGGGATTGGCTACACCTTC. Translation gives CASSSPGLGIGYTF.

This clonotype occurred many times. The chain couples TRBV7-9 to TRBJ2-5; TRBD1 matches at 7 bases. Germline CDR1 and CDR2: SEHNR and FQNEAQ (reference sequence). The CDR3 has 14 amino acids. The junction had 5 bases not matched to a gene; V was cut back by 5 bases and J by 2 bases. DNA for the CDR3: TGTGCCAGCAGCGAAGACAGGGCTCAAGAGACCCAGTACTTC. This gives the protein CASSEDRAQETQYF.

The J gene is TRBJ2-4, the V gene TRBV18, with 10 bases identical to TRBD1. With the DNA end fitting TRBJ2-7 better, the J assignment may be wrong. Germline values: CDR1 KGHSH, CDR2 LQKENI. The CDR3 is 15 amino acids. DNA for the CDR3: TGTGCCAGCTCACCAAGGGGACAGGGGAAGGACGAGCAGTACTTC. This gives the protein CASSPRGQGKDEQYF.

The gene calls are TRBV18 and TRBJ2-5, with 11 bases that match TRBD1. The last part of the DNA fits TRBJ2-7 better; the J call may be wrong. Germline V gives CDR1 KGHSH, CDR2 LQKENI. The CDR3 consists of 15 residues. CDR3 in amino acids: CASSLVPGQGDEQYF. CDR3 sequence (DNA): TGTGCCAGCTCACTGGTACCGGGACAGGGGGACGAGCAGTACTTC.

The J gene is TRBJ2-7, the V gene TRBV7-9; D is possibly TRBD1 (6 bases). Germline lookup yields CDR1 SEHNR and CDR2 FQNEAQ (reference sequence). This CDR3 region has 13 residues. The germline V and J ends were trimmed by 5 bases and 2 bases, with 10 bases remaining between them. In DNA, the CDR3 is TGTGCCAGCAGCCATCAGGGGCCCTACGAGCAGTACTTC. Protein: CASSHQGPYEQYF.

The chain employs TRBV27 and TRBJ2-4; 7 bases agree with TRBD2. The J call is in doubt because the DNA end fits TRBJ2-5 better. CDR3 length: 13 amino acids. Germline CDR1 reads MNHEY; CDR2 reads SMNVEV (reference sequence). The CDR3 loop is CASSYTSEETQYF. The CDR3 DNA reads TGTGCCAGCAGTTACACTAGCGAGGAGACCCAGTACTTC.

J is TRBJ1-2 and V is TRBV5-1, with unresolved D. The ends were cut back, 0 bases at V and 0 bases at J, with 6 bases in the middle. The germline V gene has CDR1 SGHRS and CDR2 YFSETQ. This CDR3 is 14 amino acids long. CDR3 in DNA: TGCGCCAGCAGCTTGGAGACACCTAACTATGGCTACACCTTC. Its protein product is CASSLETPNYGYTF.

This chain uses TRBV20-1 with TRBJ2-7, with 8 bases lining up with TRBD1. CDR3 length: 14 amino acids. Germline values: CDR1 DFQATT, CDR2 SNEGSKA (reference sequence). J gave up 7 bases and V 6 bases, and 14 bases lay outside the gene matches. CDR3 nucleotide sequence: TGCAGTGCACTTGACAGGGGTCTGTACAATGAGCAGTACTTC. This codes for CSALDRGLYNEQYF.

This clonotype was detected a few times. The gene calls are TRBV4-3 and TRBJ2-7, with a possible D match to TRBD1 (5 bases). The CDR3 is made up of 15 amino acids. Germline CDR1 LGHNA, CDR2 YSLEER. With 0 bases removed from V and 4 bases from J, the gap between germline ends came to 13 bases. This chain's CDR3 is CASSQDPGKSYEQYF. CDR3 nucleotides: TGCGCCAGCAGCCAAGATCCAGGGAAGTCGTACGAGCAGTACTTC.

This chain uses TRBV18 with TRBJ2-1, with D possibly TRBD1 on 5 matching bases. The J call may be incorrect, as the DNA end agrees better with TRBJ2-7. The CDR3 sequence is 16 residues long. Per germline, CDR1 KGHSH and CDR2 LQKENI. CDR3 DNA: TGTGCCAGCTCACGTTGGGGCTCCAGCTCCTACAATGAGCAGTACTTC. Protein product: CASSRWGSSSYNEQYF.

The CDR3 loop reads CAISGLDGWDTQYF. The CDR3 DNA reads TGTGCCATCAGTGGACTTGACGGGTGGGATACGCAGTATTTT. This chain links TRBV10-3 with TRBJ2-3; the D is unclear. This CDR3 spans 14 amino acids. Per the germline V gene, CDR1 is ENHRY and CDR2 is SYGVKD. V was pared by 4 bases and J by 6 bases, with 14 bases between.

This clonotype has only a few counts. The chain joins TRBV7-3 to TRBJ2-6; D gene ambiguous. Per the germline V gene, CDR1 is SGHTA and CDR2 is FQGTGA. The CDR3 length is 16 residues. The V end was cut by 2 bases, the J end by 0 bases, with 8 bases between. As DNA, the CDR3 is TGTGCCAGCAGCTTAGGCGGATTCTCTGGGGCCAACGTCCTGACTTTC. This sequence encodes CASSLGGFSGANVLTF.

The chain couples TRBV7-9 to TRBJ2-7; 8 bases agree with TRBD2. The V segment lost 1 base and the J segment 7 bases; nucleotides outside the gene matches: 21. Germline CDR1 SEHNR, CDR2 FQNEAQ (reference sequence). The CDR3 contains 19 residues. The CDR3 loop is CASSLVAGTRRGSYNEQYF. For the CDR3, the DNA is TGTGCCAGCAGCTTAGTCGCCGGGACTAGAAGGGGCTCCTACAATGAGCAGTACTTC.

The chain employs TRBV5-1 and TRBJ2-3, with 13 bases fitting TRBD2. V shed 3 bases and J 11 bases; nucleotides not matched to a gene: 18. CDR1 SGHRS and CDR2 YFSETQ come from the germline V gene. The CDR3 contains 18 residues. CDR3 residues: CASSSRLAGGYASPKQYF. The CDR3 region has the DNA TGCGCCAGCAGCTCCAGACTAGCGGGGGGATACGCCTCTCCTAAGCAGTATTTT.

The table lists this clonotype with a few counts. This chain links TRBV6-2 or TRBV6-3 with TRBJ1-2, with D possibly TRBD1 on 6 matching bases. This CDR3 has 13 amino acids. The germline V gene encodes CDR1 MNHEY and CDR2 SVGEGT. Trimming removed 0 bases from V and 5 bases from J, with 7 bases in between. Written as DNA, the CDR3 is TGTGCCAGCAGTTACTCAGGGGGGTATGGCTACACCTTC. This encodes CASSYSGGYGYTF.

V is TRBV7-2 and J is TRBJ1-4; 10 bases align to TRBD1. V was clipped by 5 bases and J by 1 base; unmatched bases: 4. The length of the CDR3 is 16 residues. Germline V gene lookup returns CDR1 SGHTA and CDR2 FQGNSA. In nucleotides, the CDR3 is TGTGCCAGCAGCCGGGGACAGGGGATAACTAATGAAAAACTGTTTTTT. This codes for CASSRGQGITNEKLFF.

This clonotype was counted only a few times. The gene calls are TRBV7-9 and TRBJ1-5; D call uncertain. Trimming removed 8 bases from V and 2 bases from J, with 16 bases in between. Per germline, CDR1 SEHNR and CDR2 FQNEAQ (reference sequence). The CDR3 runs to 15 residues. The CDR3 is CASGLSSRGNQPQHF. CDR3 nucleotides: TGTGCCAGCGGACTAAGCTCACGGGGCAATCAGCCCCAGCATTTT.

The CDR3 is CASRSLRETQYF. The CDR3 DNA sequence: TGTGCCAGCAGATCCCTCAGAGAGACCCAGTACTTC. This chain joins TRBV7-9 and TRBJ2-5; unclear D gene. Germline V gene data show CDR1 as SEHNR and CDR2 as FQNEAQ (reference sequence). Deletions cut 6 bases from V and 4 bases from J, with 9 bases between. This CDR3 contains 12 residues.

This clonotype was counted between two and nine times. V usage is TRBV7-2 and J usage is TRBJ2-5; maybe TRBD1 (6 bases). The CDR3 loop spans 13 amino acids. The V gene lost 7 bases and the J gene lost 11 bases, with 20 bases spanning the gap. The V gene's germline CDR1 is SGHTA and CDR2 FQGNSA. The CDR3 bases are TGTGCCAGCACCAGACAGGTCCACGAGCAGCAGTACTTC. Amino acids: CASTRQVHEQQYF.

This chain connects TRBV14 to TRBJ1-4, with a possible D match to TRBD1 (6 bases). Germline V gene data show CDR1 as SGHDN and CDR2 as FVKESK. CDR3 length: 20 residues. V was clipped by 4 bases and J by 0 bases, with 24 bases between them. The chain's CDR3 is CASSRKPTTGKGTTNEKLFF. CDR3 nucleotide sequence: TGTGCCAGCAGCCGAAAACCTACTACAGGGAAAGGGACAACTAATGAAAAACTGTTTTTT.

In regard to this clonotype: A much larger clone differs by one base, so this may be a read error. This rearrangement joins TRBV11-1 to TRBJ2-5, with a tentative D call TRBD1 (6 bases). Trimming stripped 4 bases from V and 11 bases from J, with 23 bases between. The CDR3 has 15 amino acids. From germline, CDR1 is SGHAT and CDR2 FQDESV (reference sequence). The DNA of the CDR3 is TGTGCCAGCAGCTCCTGGACAGCGCTCTTCAATGAGCAGTACTTC. It specifies CASSSWTALFNEQYF.

There are many counts of this clonotype. V and J are TRBV7-2 and TRBJ2-7; D possibly corresponds to TRBD1 (6 bases). The CDR3 loop spans 14 amino acids. V lost 7 bases and J 0 bases, leaving 13 bases between the germline ends. Germline loops: CDR1 SGHTA, CDR2 FQGNSA. The CDR3 region is CASTQQGSSYEQYF. For the CDR3, the DNA is TGTGCCAGCACCCAACAGGGTAGCTCCTACGAGCAGTACTTC.

The rearrangement links TRBV18 to TRBJ2-1; D gene unclear. The germline V gene has CDR1 KGHSH and CDR2 LQKENI. The CDR3 loop spans 12 amino acids. V lost 6 bases and J lost 10, with 13 bases in between. CDR3: CASSTAASEQFF. In DNA, the CDR3 is TGTGCCAGCTCGACCGCCGCTTCCGAGCAGTTCTTC.

This sequence joins TRBV12-3 or TRBV12-4 and TRBJ2-5; D remains ambiguous. Trimming removed 2 bases from V and 5 bases from J, with 15 bases in between. This CDR3 is built from 15 residues. The DNA of the CDR3 is TGTGCCAGCAGTTTAACGCCGGGCAGTTCGGAGACCCAGTACTTC. This gives the protein CASSLTPGSSETQYF.

This clonotype has a handful of counts. The CDR3 region has the DNA TGTGCCAGCCGGACCGGGGGTAAAACCTACGAGCAGTACTTC. Its translation: CASRTGGKTYEQYF. The V gene is TRBV6-5, the J gene TRBJ2-7; D possibly corresponds to TRBD2 (6 bases). The germline V gene encodes CDR1 MNHEY and CDR2 SVGAGI. The V end lost 8 bases, the J end lost 2 bases, and 16 bases lay between the germline ends. CDR3 length: 14 residues.

The chain has TRBV4-3 and TRBJ2-5; TRBD1 aligns across 12 bases. TRBJ2-7 explains the end of the DNA better; the J call may be wrong. Germline V gene lookup returns CDR1 LGHNA and CDR2 YSLEER. This CDR3 has 16 residues. CDR3 region: CASSLRPGQGADEQYF. The CDR3 nucleotides are TGCGCCAGCAGCCTGCGACCGGGACAGGGGGCCGACGAGCAGTACTTC.